This entry concerns a single T cell receptor (beta chain). The target of this receptor is not known. One base away there is no much larger clone; base qualities are not given. This record comes from a study of blood T cell repertoires in COVID-19 (dated by TCRdb to 2020 to 2021). In terms of the full investigation: Collaborator samples came from the United States, Italy and Spain and covered acute and convalescent phases of COVID-19. The prospective study material was composed of cDNA or gDNA derived from T cells, B-cell-depleted T cells, or PBMCs. Subjects who had been exposed to COVID-19, were actively infected with it, or had recovered from it provided the deeply sampled blood TCRbeta repertoires that made up the dataset. The repertoires were released in a freely available public database intended as a resource for research on the immune response to SARS-CoV-2. The samples were drawn from two sources: the first 160 participants of the ongoing ImmuneRACE study, and 1,200 or so subjects contributed by 6 global collaborators. A de-identified subject ID, COVID-19 status, age in years and sex were almost always included in the sample metadata. Where HLA class I and class II types were available, the types were taken from metadata supplied by the sample provider, not from assay-based typing. General study outcomes and caveats: The amount of clinical and demographic metadata varied by source and participant and was provided uncurated.

TCRbeta CDR3 regions were amplified from genomic DNA using the immunoSEQ Assay, a bias-controlled multiplex PCR. From the authors' description of their analysis: Nucleated cell counts per sample were estimated from amplification of reference gene primers within the assay. To quantify the absolute abundance of each unique TCRbeta CDR3 rearrangement, sequence reads were collapsed and filtered. For each sample, productive Simpson clonality was calculated as the square root of Simpson's diversity index across productive rearrangements. TCRdb limited this immuneACCESS table to in-frame rearrangements with V and J called. A share of clones is missing; checked studies link under half to unresolved V genes, and the rest is unexplained. That table supplies the V and J calls and clone size; D and trimming were determined from the DNA. Recorded for this sample are nearly 300,000 clones; roughly 90% of them occurred a single time. The ten largest clones take up under 3% of the sample.

CDR1 SGHAT and CDR2 FQNNGV were looked up in the germline V gene. Compared with germline, V lacks 3 bases and J lacks 2 bases; bases without a gene match: 5. There are 17 amino acids in the CDR3, from cysteine to phenylalanine inclusive. Solely the CDR3 DNA is kept, with 51 bases framed from the first base. Participants in the prospective study were aged about 18 to 95 years, lived in 20 to 25 United States geographic areas, and enrolled through a virtual design. To assign participants to cohorts, the prospective study relied on clinical history that participants themselves reported in a screening survey and a study questionnaire. Exposed participants had been in contact, within 2 weeks of entering the study, with a person who had a PCR-confirmed or clinician-diagnosed case of COVID-19. In the prospective study, whole blood, serum and a nasopharyngeal or oropharyngeal swab were collected from each participant by mobile phlebotomists. Additional blood draws and questionnaires over an approximately 2-month period could optionally be provided by prospective study participants. Before DNA extraction, blood samples from the prospective study were shipped at room temperature or frozen.

The sequencing input was PBMCs or T cells enriched from blood (not recorded which). The clonotype originates from a woman between 45 and 65 years old who had been exposed to COVID-19. Here the chain combines TRBV11-2 and TRBJ2-1; the central 12 bases match TRBD2. At the DNA level, the sequence is TGTGCCAGCAGCTTCAGACTAGCGGGGGTTGCCTACAATGAGCAGTTCTTC. Its translation reads: CASSFRLAGVAYNEQFF.